This is a list of T cell receptor beta chains from one sample in a study of T cell repertoires in cytomegalovirus infection. Each CDR3 protein is one row after TCRdb ran MiXCR on the reads. The table lists about 180,000 distinct CDR3 sequences, approximately 17% of them singletons. Source material: CD8+ T cells from PBMCs. The receptors were gathered from a human donor in good health (CMV status not recorded). Some clones in this sample may be carry-over from other donors' samples. Each CDR3 is given with its conserved first and last residue. A D gene is named only where the DNA matches it firmly. For some rows the clone size is stated as once, few or many, or as a class when expanded; others skip it.

TGTGCCAGCAGCCGCGTCCCCACCGCGGGGACAGGTCCGGGCGAGCAGTACTTC	CASSRVPTAGTGPGEQYF	many	TRBD1	TRBV5-5	TRBJ2-7
TGTGCCAGCATCTTGAGGGTCAATGAGCAGTTCTTC	CASILRVNEQFF	few	.	TRBV2	TRBJ2-1
TGTGCCAGCACAGGGGAGACCCAGTACTTC	CASTGETQYF	few	.	TRBV25-1	TRBJ2-5
TGTGCCAGCAGTTTCGGGGTAAACAATGAGCAGTTCTTC	CASSFGVNNEQFF	few	.	TRBV6-2/TRBV6-3	TRBJ2-1
TGTGCCAGCTGCTTAGATCAGGGGTTGGGAAACACCATATATTTT	CASCLDQGLGNTIYF	.	.	TRBV7-2	TRBJ1-3
TGTGCCAGCAGCAGAGTAGGGGGGGCAAGCACTGAAGCTTTCTTT	CASSRVGGASTEAFF	.	.	TRBV7-6	TRBJ1-1
TGCAGCGTGCGGGTTCGGAATGGCTACACCTTC	CSVRVRNGYTF	few	.	TRBV29-1	TRBJ1-2
TGTGCCAGCAGCCCGTCAGGGGCTGAAGGATACGAGCAGTACTTC	CASSPSGAEGYEQYF	few	.	TRBV6-5	TRBJ2-7
TGTGCCAGTAGTCCCAATCCTCGCCAAGCTTTCTTT	CASSPNPRQAFF	few	.	TRBV19	TRBJ1-1
TGTGCCAGCAGCCGGGCCTGGAGCTCCTACGAGCAGTACTTC	CASSRAWSSYEQYF	many	.	TRBV7-2	TRBJ2-7
TGTGCCAGCAGTTACTCGAGGGACGAAAACACAGATACGCAGTATTTT	CASSYSRDENTDTQYF	few	.	TRBV6-2/TRBV6-3	TRBJ2-3
TGTGCCAGCAAAGGGGGGGGGCGGATGAACACTGAAGCTTTCTTT	CASKGGGRMNTEAFF	.	.	TRBV7-9	TRBJ1-1
TGCGCCAGCAGCCACGGGACGCTTTCTAACTATGGCTACACCTTC	CASSHGTLSNYGYTF	once	.	TRBV4-1	TRBJ1-2
TGTGCCAGCAGGTCGACAGGGGGTACTTACGAGCAGTACTTC	CASRSTGGTYEQYF	few	TRBD1	TRBV7-9	TRBJ2-7
TGTGCCAGCAGCTTGGAGGAAAAGGGGTCGTCGTATGGCAATCAGCCCCAGCATTTT	CASSLEEKGSSYGNQPQHF	few	.	TRBV5-5	TRBJ1-5
TGTGCCAGCATCCTGGCCAGCCTGGGACCCGGGGAGCTGTTTTTT	CASILASLGPGELFF	once	.	TRBV6-2/TRBV6-3	TRBJ2-2
TGCGCCAGCAGCCAAGATAGGTCCTACGAGCAGTACTTC	CASSQDRSYEQYF	.	.	TRBV4-3	TRBJ2-7
TGTGCCAGCAGTTTATCATTTAGCTCCTACAATGAGCAGTTCTTC	CASSLSFSSYNEQFF	few	.	TRBV27	TRBJ2-1
TGTGCCACCCTTAAAGGGAAAAATACCCGGGATGAAAAACTGTTTTTT	CATLKGKNTRDEKLFF	.	.	TRBV6-6	TRBJ1-4
TGTGCCAGCACCCTACCCGGGACGGCGAACACTGAAGCTTTCTTT	CASTLPGTANTEAFF	.	.	TRBV5-8	TRBJ1-1
TGCAGTGCTGGGCAGGGCTTAGGTATTGAAGCTTTCTTT	CSAGQGLGIEAFF	few	.	TRBV20-1	TRBJ1-1
TGTGCCAGCAGCCAAGATCGAAGGGCGAACACTGAAGCTTTCTTT	CASSQDRRANTEAFF	few	.	TRBV4-2	TRBJ1-1
TGTGCCAGCATCTCCCTGCTAGTCCAAGAGACCCAGTACTTC	CASISLLVQETQYF	.	.	TRBV6-2/TRBV6-3	TRBJ2-5
TGTGCCAGCAGCGGGACAGGGGGCGAAATCGTTATGGGAGAAAAACTGTTTTTT	CASSGTGGEIVMGEKLFF	.	TRBD1	TRBV7-8	TRBJ1-4
TGTGCTAGCAGCCCCCAGGTGAGCGGGCCAAACTACGAGCAGTACTTC	CASSPQVSGPNYEQYF	.	.	TRBV7-7	TRBJ2-7
TGTGCCAGCAGCCCTATGGTGACCCCCACGGGGAATGAGCAGTTCTTC	CASSPMVTPTGNEQFF	.	.	TRBV12-3/TRBV12-4	TRBJ2-1
TGTGCCAGCAGTTTATCGCGGACTAGCGACCTAATCGAGGGGGAGCTGTTTTTT	CASSLSRTSDLIEGELFF	.	TRBD2	TRBV27	TRBJ2-2
TGTGCCAGCACATCAACCCCGGCAGGGGGTAATGGCTACACCTTC	CASTSTPAGGNGYTF	.	TRBD1	TRBV27	TRBJ1-2
TGTGCCAGCAGGATAGACCGGGGTTTACTAGCGGGGGCCTCCTACCCGCAAGAGACCCAGTACTTC	CASRIDRGLLAGASYPQETQYF	few	TRBD2	TRBV28	TRBJ2-5
TGCGCCAGCAGCTTCAGACTTGGCTGGGATACGCAGTATTTT	CASSFRLGWDTQYF	.	.	TRBV5-1	TRBJ2-3
TGTGCCAGCAGCCCTGACGGGACGCACCGAGGGGAGACCCAGTACTTC	CASSPDGTHRGETQYF	few	.	TRBV7-6	TRBJ2-5